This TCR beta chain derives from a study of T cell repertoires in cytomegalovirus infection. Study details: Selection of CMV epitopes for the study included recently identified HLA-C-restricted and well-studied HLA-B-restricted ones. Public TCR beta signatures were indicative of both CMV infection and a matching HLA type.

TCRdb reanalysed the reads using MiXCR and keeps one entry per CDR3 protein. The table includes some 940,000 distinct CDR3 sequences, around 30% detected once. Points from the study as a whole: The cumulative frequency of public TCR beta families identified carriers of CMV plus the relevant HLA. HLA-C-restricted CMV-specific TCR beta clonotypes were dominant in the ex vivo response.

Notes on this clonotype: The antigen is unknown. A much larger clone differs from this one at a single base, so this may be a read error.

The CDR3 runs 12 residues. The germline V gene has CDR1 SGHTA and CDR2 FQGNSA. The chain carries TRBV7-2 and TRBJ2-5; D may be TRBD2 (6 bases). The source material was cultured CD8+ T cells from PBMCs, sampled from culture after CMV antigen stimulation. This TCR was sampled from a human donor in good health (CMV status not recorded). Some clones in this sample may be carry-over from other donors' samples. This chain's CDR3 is CASRTSGEIQYF. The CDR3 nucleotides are TGTGCCAGCAGGACTAGTGGAGAGATCCAGTACTTC. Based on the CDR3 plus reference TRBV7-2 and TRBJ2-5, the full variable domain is GAGVSQSPSNKVTEKGKDVELRCDPISGHTALYWYRQSLGQGLEFLIYFQGNSAPDKSGLPSDRFSAERTGGSVSTLTIQRTQQEDSAVYLCASRTSGEIQYFGPGTRLLVL.